This T cell receptor (beta chain) was sequenced for a study of cytomegalovirus exposure and HLA in healthy donors. Study findings and constraints: A later examination showed that TCR association rates differed by HLA locus, with DRB1 most and HLA-C fewest.

Germline V gene lookup returns CDR1 SGHKS and CDR2 YYEKEE (reference sequence). This CDR3 contains 15 residues. V lost 4 bases, J lost 1 base, and 3 bases stayed unmatched. This clone was seen only once. The antigen is undetermined. PCR was performed using 60 Vbeta and 13 Jbeta primers. Method: immunoSEQ multiplex PCR; TCRdb's copy keeps in-frame clones and lacks some. The table shows approximately 130,000 clones, with 60% to 80% occurring only once. The sample consisted of PBMCs. The V and J genes are TRBV5-5 and TRBJ2-2; 8 nucleotides agree with TRBD1. This sequence was found in a man aged 45 to 65 in good health and CMV-seronegative. CDR3 in amino acids: CASSSGTGNTGELFF. The CDR3 DNA follows: TGTGCCAGCAGCAGTGGGACAGGGAACACCGGGGAGCTGTTTTTT. Full variable domain (rest looked up from reference TRBV5-5 and TRBJ2-2): DAGVTQSPTHLIKTRGQQVTLRCSPISGHKSVSWYQQVLGQGPQFIFQYYEKEERGRGNFPDRFSARQFPNYSSELNVNALLLGDSALYLCASSSGTGNTGELFFGEGSRLTVL.